A selection of T cell receptor beta chains follows, all from one sample in a study of blood T cell repertoires in COVID-19. Here immunoSEQ multiplex PCR was the method, and the copy in TCRdb shows in-frame clones only, minus some. This sample carries about 130,000 clones, roughly 83% of them seen once, and the ten largest clones take about 3%. Sequenced material: peripheral blood. The receptors stem from a woman aged 80 or older with acute or convalescent COVID-19. CDR3s include the opening cysteine and the closing phenylalanine or tryptophan. A D gene is named only where the DNA matches it firmly. Rows give clone size only sometimes, using once, few, many, or a class for an expanded clone.

TRBJ1-1 TRBD1 13 - TRBV6-6 CASSQGTGSEAFF TGTGCCAGCAGTCAGGGGACAGGGAGTGAAGCTTTCTTT
TRBJ2-3 TRBD2 16 - TRBV4-1 CASSRGLASGTDTQYF TGCGCCAGCAGCCGAGGACTAGCGTCGGGCACAGATACGCAGTATTTT
TRBJ2-7 - 15 - TRBV4-3 CASSQDLRQSYEQYF TGCGCCAGCAGCCAAGATCTTCGACAGTCCTACGAGCAGTACTTC
TRBJ1-1 - 12 - TRBV6-5 CASSYGRREAFF TGTGCCAGCAGTTACGGGCGGAGGGAAGCTTTCTTT
TRBJ1-3 - 13 - TRBV6-5 CASRQSSGNTIYF TGTGCCAGCAGACAGAGCTCTGGAAACACCATATATTTT
TRBJ1-1 - 14 - TRBV19 CASSNRQRGTEAFF TGTGCCAGTAGTAACCGACAGCGGGGCACTGAAGCTTTCTTT
TRBJ2-3 TRBD2 14 once TRBV7-2 CASSLASGGTTQYF TGTGCCAGCAGCTTGGCTAGCGGGGGGACCACGCAGTATTTT
TRBJ1-2 TRBD1 15 - TRBV6-5 CASSPSGQGNYGYTF TGTGCCAGCAGTCCTTCGGGACAGGGCAACTATGGCTACACCTTC
TRBJ1-4 TRBD1 14 once TRBV13 CASSSDRVREKLFF TGTGCCAGCAGCTCGGACAGGGTGCGAGAAAAACTGTTTTTT
TRBJ1-2 - 12 few TRBV4-2 CASSQERVGYTF TGTGCCAGCAGCCAAGAGAGGGTAGGCTACACCTTC
TRBJ2-7 TRBD1 14 - TRBV29-1 CSVERTGSSYEQYF TGCAGCGTTGAAAGGACAGGGTCATCCTACGAGCAGTACTTC
TRBJ1-2 TRBD1 16 few TRBV19 CASSTPTGGEWYGYTF TGTGCCAGTAGTACCCCCACAGGGGGCGAATGGTATGGCTACACCTTC
TRBJ2-1 TRBD1 15 - TRBV10-2 CASSGTGGSDNEQFF TGCGCCAGCAGTGGTACAGGGGGTTCCGACAATGAGCAGTTCTTC
TRBJ1-1 - 13 - TRBV5-1 CASSLGLDTEAFF TGCGCCAGCAGCTTGGGTCTCGACACTGAAGCTTTCTTT
TRBJ2-6 - 16 - TRBV6-5 CASSWGSPPGANVLTF TGTGCCAGCAGTTGGGGCAGCCCACCTGGGGCCAACGTCCTGACTTTC
TRBJ1-1 - 15 - TRBV19 CASRPRQARNTEAFF TGTGCCAGTAGACCGCGACAGGCTAGAAACACTGAAGCTTTCTTT
TRBJ1-5 TRBD1 15 - TRBV5-1 CASSLEGQRNQPQHF TGCGCCAGCAGCTTGGAGGGACAGCGCAATCAGCCCCAGCATTTT
TRBJ1-1 - 15 few TRBV7-2 CASSLVVRSGREAFF TGTGCCAGCAGCTTAGTGGTCCGGAGTGGTAGGGAAGCTTTCTTT
TRBJ1-5 - 13 - TRBV5-6 CASSYQGMQPQHF TGTGCCAGCAGCTACCAGGGGATGCAGCCCCAGCATTTT
TRBJ1-2 - 15 - TRBV6-2/TRBV6-3 CASSDYRVGKYGYTF TGTGCCAGCAGTGACTACAGGGTCGGCAAGTATGGCTACACCTTC
TRBJ1-4 TRBD1 14 - TRBV3-1/TRBV3-2 CASSYRQGDEKLFF TGTGCCAGCAGCTACCGACAGGGGGATGAAAAACTGTTTTTT
TRBJ2-1 - 16 - TRBV11-2 CASSLEGLPPYNEQFF TGTGCCAGCAGCTTAGAGGGGCTTCCCCCCTACAATGAGCAGTTCTTC